These T cell receptor beta chains were read from a single sample in a study of OX40 agonist ivuxolimab in advanced cancers. The repertoire was sequenced with immunoSEQ multiplex PCR; TCRdb's copy has only in-frame clones and lacks some. This repertoire shows tens of thousands of clones, 75% to 90% found once; its top ten account for roughly 7.3%. Sequencing was performed on CD4+ or CD8+ T cells sorted from blood, taken in a trial of the OX40 agonist ivuxolimab. These receptors originate from an adult with an advanced solid tumor such as melanoma, head and neck, liver or kidney cancer. Both conserved end residues are trimmed from each CDR3. Each record gives: CDR3 protein, clone size, V gene, J gene. Where a row states a size, it is once, few, many or the class of an expanded clone; other rows omit it.

CDR3aa: ASSQTRQAYGYT
abundance: -
v_gene: TRBV4-3
j_gene: TRBJ1-2

CDR3aa: AISEGQPYEQY
abundance: -
v_gene: TRBV10-3
j_gene: TRBJ2-7

CDR3aa: ASSPLGRGANTGELF
abundance: -
v_gene: TRBV18
j_gene: TRBJ2-2

CDR3aa: ASSLGGNRDEAF
abundance: -
v_gene: TRBV7-9
j_gene: TRBJ1-1

CDR3aa: ASSPGLAGVDTQY
abundance: -
v_gene: TRBV7-9
j_gene: TRBJ2-3

CDR3aa: ASSLGLSRAEQY
abundance: few
v_gene: TRBV7-2
j_gene: TRBJ2-7

CDR3aa: ASIRDSGNTIY
abundance: -
v_gene: TRBV2
j_gene: TRBJ1-3

CDR3aa: ASSSLFAGGNNEQF
abundance: -
v_gene: TRBV7-9
j_gene: TRBJ2-1

CDR3aa: ASSVDSKDSGNTIY
abundance: few
v_gene: TRBV9
j_gene: TRBJ1-3

CDR3aa: ASSGGGETRSNEKLF
abundance: -
v_gene: TRBV2
j_gene: TRBJ1-4

CDR3aa: ASSMGSGNGNEKLF
abundance: -
v_gene: TRBV5-1
j_gene: TRBJ1-4

CDR3aa: SVEKQGIPYEQY
abundance: -
v_gene: TRBV29-1
j_gene: TRBJ2-7

CDR3aa: ASSPGLAGVSEQY
abundance: -
v_gene: TRBV6-6
j_gene: TRBJ2-7

CDR3aa: ASSPRGTGVTGELF
abundance: -
v_gene: TRBV9
j_gene: TRBJ2-2